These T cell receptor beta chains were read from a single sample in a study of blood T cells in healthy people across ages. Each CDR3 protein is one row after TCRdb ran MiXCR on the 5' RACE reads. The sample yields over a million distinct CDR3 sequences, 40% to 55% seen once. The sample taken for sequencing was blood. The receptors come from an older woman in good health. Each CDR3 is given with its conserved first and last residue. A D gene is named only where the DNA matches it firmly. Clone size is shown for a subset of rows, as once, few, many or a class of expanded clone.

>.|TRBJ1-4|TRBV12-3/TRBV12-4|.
CASSFGGPGTQTEKLFF
TGTGCCAGCAGTTTTGGAGGTCCGGGGACACAGACGGAAAAACTGTTTTTT
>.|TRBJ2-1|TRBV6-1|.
CASSELRNNEQFF
TGTGCCAGCAGTGAACTCCGGAACAATGAGCAGTTCTTC
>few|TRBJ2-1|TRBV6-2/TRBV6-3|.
CASSYQTRYNEQFF
TGTGCCAGCAGTTACCAGACTAGGTACAATGAGCAGTTCTTC
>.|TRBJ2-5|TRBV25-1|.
CASSLSGAADRETQYF
TGTGCCAGCAGTTTATCCGGGGCAGCGGATCGAGAGACCCAGTACTTC
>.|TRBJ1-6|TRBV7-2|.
CASSLKYGNSPLHF
TGTGCCAGCAGCTTAAAGTACGGTAATTCACCCCTCCACTTT
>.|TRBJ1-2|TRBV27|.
CASSAYTVGVNYGYTF
TGTGCCAGCAGTGCCTACACGGTGGGGGTGAACTATGGCTACACCTTC
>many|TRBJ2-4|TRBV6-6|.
CASKNRDIQYF
TGTGCCAGCAAGAATAGGGACATTCAGTACTTC
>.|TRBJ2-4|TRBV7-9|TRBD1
CASSRSSQTGAKNIQYF
TGTGCCAGCAGCCGCAGCTCCCAGACAGGGGCCAAAAACATTCAGTACTTC
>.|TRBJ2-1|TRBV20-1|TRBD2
CSAILAGRNNEQFF
TGCAGTGCCATACTAGCGGGAAGAAATAATGAGCAGTTCTTC
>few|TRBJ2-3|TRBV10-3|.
CAISEWGSGTDTQYF
TGTGCCATCAGTGAGTGGGGGAGCGGCACAGATACGCAGTATTTT
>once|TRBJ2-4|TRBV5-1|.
CASSLEGLDIQYF
TGCGCCAGCAGCTTGGAGGGTTTGGACATTCAGTACTTC
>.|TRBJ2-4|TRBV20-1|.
CSAELGVGKNIQYF
TGCAGTGCTGAGCTAGGGGTGGGCAAAAACATTCAGTACTTC
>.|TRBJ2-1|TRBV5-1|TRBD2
CASSDGTSGTDEQFF
TGCGCCAGCTCCGACGGGACTAGCGGCACCGATGAGCAGTTCTTC
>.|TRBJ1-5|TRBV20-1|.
CSARDSDYSNQPQHF
TGCAGTGCTCGCGACAGCGACTATAGCAATCAGCCCCAGCATTTT
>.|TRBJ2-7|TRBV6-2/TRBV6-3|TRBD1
CASSRQGAEEQYF
TGTGCCAGCAGTAGACAGGGGGCGGAAGAGCAGTACTTC
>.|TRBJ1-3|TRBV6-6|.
CASSSRPSGNTIYF
TGTGCCAGCAGTTCTCGGCCTTCTGGAAACACCATATATTTT
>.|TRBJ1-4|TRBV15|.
CATSRDYGAGDEKLFF
TGTGCCACCAGCAGAGATTACGGGGCAGGGGATGAAAAACTGTTTTTT
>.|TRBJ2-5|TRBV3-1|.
CASSYRQAQETQYF
TGTGCCAGCAGCTACCGACAGGCACAAGAGACCCAGTACTTC
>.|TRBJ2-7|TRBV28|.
CASSLAGLHEQYF
TGTGCCAGCAGCCTGGCAGGGCTGCACGAGCAGTACTTC
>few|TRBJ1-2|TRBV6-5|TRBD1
CASSYGDRAAYGYTF
TGTGCCAGCAGTTACGGTGACAGGGCGGCTTATGGCTACACCTTC
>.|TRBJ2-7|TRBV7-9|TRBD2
CASSFQLAGAHEQYF
TGTGCCAGCAGCTTTCAACTAGCGGGAGCCCACGAGCAGTACTTC
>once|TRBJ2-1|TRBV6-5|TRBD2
CASTYRGLAGVDEQFF
TGTGCCAGCACCTACAGGGGACTAGCGGGAGTGGATGAGCAGTTCTTC
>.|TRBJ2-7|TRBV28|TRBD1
CASSRDRGQGEQYF
TGTGCCAGCAGTAGGGACAGGGGGCAGGGCGAGCAGTACTTC
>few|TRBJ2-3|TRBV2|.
CASRLASDTQYF
TGTGCCAGCAGACTAGCTTCCGATACGCAGTATTTT
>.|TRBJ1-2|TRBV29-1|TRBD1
CSVDATGGYNYGHTF
TGCAGCGTCGACGCGACAGGGGGCTACAACTATGGCCACACCTTC
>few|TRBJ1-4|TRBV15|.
CATSRDAWGWEKLFF
TGTGCCACCAGCAGAGATGCCTGGGGATGGGAAAAACTGTTTTTT
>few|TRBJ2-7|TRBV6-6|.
CASSYPGPGGGLGEQYF
TGTGCCAGCAGTTACCCCGGACCAGGCGGCGGCCTGGGCGAGCAGTACTTC
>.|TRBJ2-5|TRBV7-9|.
CASSLGARNQETQYF
TGTGCCAGCAGCTTAGGAGCCCGGAACCAAGAGACCCAGTACTTC
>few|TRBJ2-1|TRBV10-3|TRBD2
CAISESSGRARDEQFF
TGTGCCATCAGTGAGTCGAGCGGGAGGGCCAGGGATGAGCAGTTCTTC
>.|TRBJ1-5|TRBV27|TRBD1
CASSPDRGQPQHF
TGTGCCAGCAGTCCCGACAGGGGCCAGCCCCAGCATTTT
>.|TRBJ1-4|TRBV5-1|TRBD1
CASSLEGTGLEKLFF
TGCGCCAGCAGCTTGGAGGGGACAGGGCTTGAAAAACTGTTTTTT